A selection of T cell receptor beta chains follows, all from one sample in a study of blood T cell repertoires in COVID-19. Assay: immunoSEQ multiplex PCR; the TCRdb copy retains only in-frame clones and omits some. The profile shows 260,000 or so clones, roughly 86% of them singletons. What was sequenced was peripheral blood. These receptors were obtained from a man aged 18 to 30 with active or convalescent COVID-19. Both conserved end residues are part of each CDR3. The D gene is left open where the match is weak. Clone size is not always given. Where it is, it says once, few, many or a class for expanded clones.

j_gene,abundance,v_gene,d_gene,CDR3aa,CDR3nt
TRBJ1-1,NA,TRBV13,NA,CASSLSQGGEAFF,TGTGCCAGCAGCTTAAGTCAGGGAGGAGAAGCTTTCTTT
TRBJ2-6,NA,TRBV5-1,NA,CASSLIGDTYSGANVLTF,TGCGCCAGCAGCTTGATAGGGGACACCTACTCTGGGGCCAACGTCCTGACTTTC
TRBJ1-2,NA,TRBV19,NA,CASSSGYYGYTF,TGTGCCAGTAGTTCCGGGTATTATGGCTACACCTTC
TRBJ1-4,NA,TRBV5-1,NA,CASSFGGSNEKLFF,TGCGCCAGCAGCTTCGGAGGAAGTAATGAAAAACTGTTTTTT
TRBJ2-1,NA,TRBV4-3,NA,CASSQGGLHHEQFF,TGCGCCAGCAGCCAAGGAGGGCTGCACCATGAGCAGTTCTTC
TRBJ1-3,NA,TRBV9,NA,CASSSHRAPGNTIYF,TGTGCCAGCAGCTCCCACAGGGCTCCTGGAAACACCATATATTTT
TRBJ1-1,NA,TRBV19,NA,CASSITENTEAFF,TGTGCCAGTAGTATAACAGAGAACACTGAAGCTTTCTTT
TRBJ1-1,once,TRBV23-1,NA,CASSLWLGGNTEAFF,TGCGCCAGCAGCCTATGGCTAGGAGGAAACACTGAAGCTTTCTTT
TRBJ2-5,NA,TRBV7-9,NA,CASSPYQETQYF,TGTGCCAGCAGCCCCTACCAAGAGACCCAGTACTTC
TRBJ2-2,NA,TRBV7-9,NA,CASSLHTKGGVKEAGELFF,TGTGCCAGCAGCTTACACACCAAAGGGGGGGTCAAGGAAGCCGGGGAGCTGTTTTTT
TRBJ2-5,NA,TRBV11-2,NA,CASSPEGDTQETQYF,TGTGCCAGCAGCCCAGAGGGGGATACCCAAGAGACCCAGTACTTC